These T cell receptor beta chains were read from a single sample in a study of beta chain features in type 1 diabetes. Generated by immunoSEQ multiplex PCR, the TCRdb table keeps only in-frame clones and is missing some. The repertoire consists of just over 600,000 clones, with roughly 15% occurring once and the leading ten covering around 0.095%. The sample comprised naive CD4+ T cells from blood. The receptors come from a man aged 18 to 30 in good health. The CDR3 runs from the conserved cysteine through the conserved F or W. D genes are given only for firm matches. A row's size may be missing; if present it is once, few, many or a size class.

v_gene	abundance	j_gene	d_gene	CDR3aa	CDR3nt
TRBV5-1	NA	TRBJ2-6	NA	CASSMQTSRGGLGGANVLTF	TGCGCCAGCAGCATGCAGACATCTAGGGGCGGTTTAGGTGGGGCCAACGTCCTGACTTTC
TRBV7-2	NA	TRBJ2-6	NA	CASSLGQGILSGANVLTF	TGTGCCAGCAGCTTAGGGCAGGGTATTTTATCTGGGGCCAACGTCCTGACTTTC
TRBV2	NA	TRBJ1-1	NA	CASSDRQYNTEAFF	TGTGCCAGCAGTGACAGGCAGTACAACACTGAAGCTTTCTTT
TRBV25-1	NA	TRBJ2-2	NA	CASKELQGGTGELFF	TGTGCCAGCAAAGAACTACAGGGTGGGACCGGGGAGCTGTTTTTT
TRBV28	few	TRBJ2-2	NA	CASSPGLANTGELFF	TGTGCCAGCAGCCCCGGACTTGCGAACACCGGGGAGCTGTTTTTT
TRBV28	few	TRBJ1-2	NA	CASSSSGNSTF	TGTGCCAGCAGTTCCTCAGGGAACTCCACCTTC
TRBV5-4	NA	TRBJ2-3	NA	CASSLFTALDTQYF	TGTGCCAGCAGCTTGTTCACAGCCCTAGATACGCAGTATTTT
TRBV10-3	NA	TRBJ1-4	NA	CAIRRSSREEKLFF	TGTGCCATTAGGAGGTCATCTAGGGAGGAAAAACTGTTTTTT
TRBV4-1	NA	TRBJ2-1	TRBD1	CASSQVRTGGNYNEQFF	TGCGCCAGCAGCCAAGTTAGAACAGGGGGTAACTACAATGAGCAGTTCTTC
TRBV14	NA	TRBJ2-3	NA	CASSHAGTPTYPGTQYF	TGTGCCAGCAGCCATGCCGGGACTCCCACTTACCCCGGTACGCAGTATTTT
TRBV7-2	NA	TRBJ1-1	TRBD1	CASSGQGNTEAFF	TGTGCCAGCAGCGGACAGGGGAACACTGAAGCTTTCTTT
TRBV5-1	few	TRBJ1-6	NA	CASSLGDYNSPLHF	TGCGCCAGCAGCTTGGGTGATTATAATTCACCCCTCCACTTT
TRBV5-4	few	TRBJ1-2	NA	CASSTRTTTNYGYTF	TGTGCCAGCAGCACCAGGACAACTACTAACTATGGCTACACCTTC
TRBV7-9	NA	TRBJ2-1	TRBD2	CASSSRTSGGLSSYNEQFF	TGTGCCAGCAGCAGCCGGACTAGCGGGGGCCTAAGCTCCTACAATGAGCAGTTCTTC
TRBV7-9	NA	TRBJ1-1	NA	CASSTGRRNTEAFF	TGTGCCAGCAGCACTGGACGGAGGAACACTGAAGCTTTCTTT
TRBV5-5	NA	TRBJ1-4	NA	CASSLGRANEKLFF	TGTGCCAGCAGCTTGGGCAGGGCGAATGAAAAACTGTTTTTT
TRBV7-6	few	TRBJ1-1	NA	CASSQELIGGTEAFF	TGTGCCAGCAGCCAAGAACTGATTGGGGGCACTGAAGCTTTCTTT
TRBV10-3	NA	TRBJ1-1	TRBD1	CAATGASTEAFF	TGTGCCGCCACAGGGGCGAGCACTGAAGCTTTCTTT
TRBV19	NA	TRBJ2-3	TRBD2	CASSIPRLAGGSTDTQYF	TGTGCCAGTAGTATACCCCGACTAGCGGGGGGCAGCACAGATACGCAGTATTTT
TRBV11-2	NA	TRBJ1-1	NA	CASSLGLVLAGTFF	TGTGCCAGCAGCTTAGGTCTAGTATTGGCAGGGACTTTCTTT
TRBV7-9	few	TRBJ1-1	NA	CASSRDIRGTEAFF	TGTGCCAGCAGCCGCGATATCAGGGGCACTGAAGCTTTCTTT
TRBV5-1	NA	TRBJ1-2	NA	CASSPKVVQAEGYGYTF	TGCGCCAGCAGCCCCAAGGTAGTGCAGGCCGAGGGCTATGGCTACACCTTC
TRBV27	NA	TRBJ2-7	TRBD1	CASRKQGVAEQYF	TGTGCCAGCAGGAAACAGGGGGTGGCCGAGCAGTACTTC
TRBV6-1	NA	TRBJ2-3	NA	CASLAQPSTDTQYF	TGTGCCAGTTTAGCCCAGCCCAGCACAGATACGCAGTATTTT
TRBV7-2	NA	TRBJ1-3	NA	CASSSGGDYGNTIYF	TGTGCCAGCAGCTCCGGGGGGGACTACGGAAACACCATATATTTT
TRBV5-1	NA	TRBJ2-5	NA	CASSLGPRGAGETQYF	TGCGCCAGCAGCTTGGGTCCTCGGGGGGCCGGTGAGACCCAGTACTTC
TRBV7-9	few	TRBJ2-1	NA	CASSLSLLFSLRNEQFF	TGTGCCAGCAGCTTAAGCCTGCTGTTCTCGCTACGCAATGAGCAGTTCTTC
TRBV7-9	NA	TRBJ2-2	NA	CASSISGVPGELFF	TGTGCCAGCAGCATCTCGGGGGTTCCCGGGGAGCTGTTTTTT
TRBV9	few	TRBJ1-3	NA	CASIPQGGLAGNTIYF	TGTGCCAGCATCCCCCAAGGTGGACTCGCTGGAAACACCATATATTTT
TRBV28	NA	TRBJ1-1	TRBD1	CASSLRAGGATEAFF	TGTGCCAGCAGTTTACGGGCAGGGGGTGCCACTGAAGCTTTCTTT
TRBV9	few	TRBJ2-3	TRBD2	CASSVGLRGGDTQYF	TGTGCCAGCAGCGTAGGATTGCGGGGAGGGGATACGCAGTATTTT
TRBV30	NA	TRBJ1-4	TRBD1	CAWSTRTGTNEKLFF	TGTGCCTGGAGTACTCGGACAGGGACTAATGAAAAACTGTTTTTT
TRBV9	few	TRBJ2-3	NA	CASSTGTKSDTQYF	TGTGCCAGCAGCACCGGGACAAAGTCAGATACGCAGTATTTT
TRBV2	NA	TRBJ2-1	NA	CASSSLLTLPRQFF	TGTGCCAGCAGCTCGTTGTTGACCCTTCCTCGGCAGTTCTTC
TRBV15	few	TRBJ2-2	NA	CATSRDGELFF	TGTGCCACCAGCAGAGACGGGGAGCTGTTTTTT
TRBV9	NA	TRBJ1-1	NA	CASSVQRNTEAFF	TGTGCCAGCAGCGTGCAGAGGAACACTGAAGCTTTCTTT
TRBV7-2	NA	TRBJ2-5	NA	CASSLGRAGPQETQYF	TGTGCCAGCAGCTTAGGCCGCGCGGGGCCCCAAGAGACCCAGTACTTC
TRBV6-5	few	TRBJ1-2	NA	CASRNPAVRGGYTF	TGTGCCAGCAGAAATCCAGCAGTCCGGGGCGGCTACACCTTC
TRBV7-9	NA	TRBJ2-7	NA	CASSLAGRGLSYEQYF	TGTGCCAGCAGCTTAGCAGGCAGGGGCCTTTCCTACGAGCAGTACTTC
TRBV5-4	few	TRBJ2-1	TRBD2	CASSPPGGRARNEQFF	TGTGCCAGCAGCCCCCCCGGCGGGAGGGCCAGGAATGAGCAGTTCTTC
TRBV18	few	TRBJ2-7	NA	CASSPATGYEQYF	TGTGCCAGCTCACCAGCTACCGGCTACGAGCAGTACTTC
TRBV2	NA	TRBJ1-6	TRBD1	CASSGTGKNSPLHF	TGTGCCAGCAGTGGGACAGGGAAAAATTCACCCCTCCACTTT
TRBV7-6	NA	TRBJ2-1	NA	CASSLPASNEQFF	TGTGCCAGCAGCTTACCTGCATCCAATGAGCAGTTCTTC
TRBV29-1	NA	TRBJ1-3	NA	CSVITGSGNTIYF	TGCAGCGTCATCACAGGGTCCGGAAACACCATATATTTT
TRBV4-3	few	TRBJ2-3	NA	CASSQDPKTDTQYF	TGCGCCAGCAGCCAAGATCCTAAGACAGATACGCAGTATTTT
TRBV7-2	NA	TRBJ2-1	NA	CASSPSRRPTHNEQFF	TGTGCCAGCAGCCCGAGTCGGAGGCCCACACACAATGAGCAGTTCTTC
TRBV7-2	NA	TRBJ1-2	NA	CASRGDGYTF	TGTGCCAGCAGGGGGGATGGCTACACCTTC
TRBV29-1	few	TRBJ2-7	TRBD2	CRENGRGAHEQYF	TGCAGGGAAAACGGGCGGGGGGCGCACGAGCAGTACTTC
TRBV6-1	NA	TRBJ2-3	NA	CASSEGARHPSTDTQYF	TGTGCCAGCAGTGAAGGGGCACGGCATCCTAGCACAGATACGCAGTATTTT
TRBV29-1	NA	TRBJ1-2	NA	CSVPETSPYGYTF	TGCAGCGTTCCAGAGACATCCCCCTATGGCTACACCTTC
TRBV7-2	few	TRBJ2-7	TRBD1	CASSLGDRGNYEQYF	TGTGCCAGCAGCTTAGGGGACAGGGGGAACTACGAGCAGTACTTC
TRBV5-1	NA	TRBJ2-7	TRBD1	CASSFGTGVYEQYF	TGCGCCAGCAGCTTTGGGACAGGGGTCTACGAGCAGTACTTC
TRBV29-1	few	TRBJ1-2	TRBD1	CSGRAGTGESYGYTF	TGCAGCGGCCGTGCCGGGACAGGGGAGTCCTATGGCTACACCTTC
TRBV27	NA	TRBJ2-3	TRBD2	CASSLKGRGGPDTQYF	TGTGCCAGCAGTTTAAAGGGGCGGGGGGGCCCAGATACGCAGTATTTT
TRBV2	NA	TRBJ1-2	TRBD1	CASSVQGGRYGYTF	TGTGCCAGCAGTGTGCAGGGGGGTCGCTATGGCTACACCTTC
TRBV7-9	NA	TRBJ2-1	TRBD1	CASSAAGTGNNEQFF	TGTGCCAGCAGCGCCGCCGGGACAGGGAACAATGAGCAGTTCTTC